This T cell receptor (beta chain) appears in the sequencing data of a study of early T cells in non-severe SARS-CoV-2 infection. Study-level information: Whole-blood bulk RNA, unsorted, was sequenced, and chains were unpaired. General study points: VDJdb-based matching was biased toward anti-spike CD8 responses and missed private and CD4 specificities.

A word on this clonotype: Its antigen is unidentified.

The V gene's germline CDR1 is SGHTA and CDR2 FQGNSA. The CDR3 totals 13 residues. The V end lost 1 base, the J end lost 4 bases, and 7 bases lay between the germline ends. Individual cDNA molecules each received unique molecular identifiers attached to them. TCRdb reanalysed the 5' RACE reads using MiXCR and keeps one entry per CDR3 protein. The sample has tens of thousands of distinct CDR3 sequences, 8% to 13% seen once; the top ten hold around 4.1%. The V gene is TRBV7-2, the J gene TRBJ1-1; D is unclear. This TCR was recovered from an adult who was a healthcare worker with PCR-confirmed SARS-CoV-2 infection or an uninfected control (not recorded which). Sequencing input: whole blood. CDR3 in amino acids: CASSLGTITEAFF. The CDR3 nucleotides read TGTGCCAGCAGCTTAGGGACTATCACTGAAGCTTTCTTT.